This TCR beta chain stems from a study of beta chain features in type 1 diabetes. One heparinised blood draw averaging about 110 mL was given by each donor. Germline-derived CDR1 and CDR2 are MNHEY and SVGAGI. V shed 2 bases and J 2 bases; nucleotides not matched to a gene: 6. The CDR3 length is 16 residues. cDNA synthesis used the whole RNA isolate, giving expressed TCRB sequences. The repertoire was sequenced with immunoSEQ multiplex PCR; TCRdb's copy has only in-frame clones and lacks some. This table has under 900,000 clones, 15% to 20% appearing once. There are a few counts of this clone. The V call is TRBV6-5, the J call TRBJ2-5; 9 positions match TRBD2. The sample comprised naive CD4+ T cells from blood. The source of this sequence is a woman aged 18-29 years in good health. Here the CDR3 DNA reads TGTGCCAGCAGTTACCCTAGGACTAGCGAACAAGAGACCCAGTACTTC. Translating gives CASSYPRTSEQETQYF.